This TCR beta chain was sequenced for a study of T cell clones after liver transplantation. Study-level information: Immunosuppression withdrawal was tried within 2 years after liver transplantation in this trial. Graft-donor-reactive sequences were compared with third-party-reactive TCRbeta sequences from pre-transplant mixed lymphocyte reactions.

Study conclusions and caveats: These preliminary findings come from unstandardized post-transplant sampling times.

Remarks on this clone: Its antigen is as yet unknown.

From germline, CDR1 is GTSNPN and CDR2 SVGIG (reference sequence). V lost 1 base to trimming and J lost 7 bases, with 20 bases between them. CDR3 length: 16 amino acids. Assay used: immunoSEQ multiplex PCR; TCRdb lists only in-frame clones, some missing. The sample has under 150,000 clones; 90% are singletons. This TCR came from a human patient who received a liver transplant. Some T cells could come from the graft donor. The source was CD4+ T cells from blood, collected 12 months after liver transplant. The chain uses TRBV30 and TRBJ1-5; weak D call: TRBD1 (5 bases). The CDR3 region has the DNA TGTGCCTGGAGTGCTAAATTGGGGGGTTTGGTGCAGCCCCAGCATTTT. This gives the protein CAWSAKLGGLVQPQHF.